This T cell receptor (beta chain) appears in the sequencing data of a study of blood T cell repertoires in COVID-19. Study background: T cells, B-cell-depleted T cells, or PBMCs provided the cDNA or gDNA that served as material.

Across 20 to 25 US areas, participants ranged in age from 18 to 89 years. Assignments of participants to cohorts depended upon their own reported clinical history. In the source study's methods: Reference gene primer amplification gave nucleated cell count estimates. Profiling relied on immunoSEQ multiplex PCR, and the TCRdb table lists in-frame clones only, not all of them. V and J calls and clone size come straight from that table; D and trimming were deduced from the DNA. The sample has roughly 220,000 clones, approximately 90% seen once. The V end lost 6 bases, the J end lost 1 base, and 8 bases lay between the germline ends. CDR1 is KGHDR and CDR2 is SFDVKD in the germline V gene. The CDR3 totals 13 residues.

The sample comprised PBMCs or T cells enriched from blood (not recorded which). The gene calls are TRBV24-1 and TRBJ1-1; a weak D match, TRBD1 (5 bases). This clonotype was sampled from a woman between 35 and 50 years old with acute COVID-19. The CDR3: CATSRGWNTEAFF. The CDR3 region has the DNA TGTGCCACCAGTAGGGGATGGAACACTGAAGCTTTCTTT.